This TCR beta chain was identified in a study of T cell responses to AZD1222 COVID-19 vaccine. Clones were read by immunoSEQ multiplex PCR, and TCRdb kept only the in-frame ones, dropping some. The table shows roughly 150,000 clones, with approximately 88% occurring only once. Germline V lookup: CDR1 MNHEY, CDR2 SMNVEV (reference sequence). After removal of 0 bases from V and 4 bases from J, the junction contained 3 bases not matched to a gene. This CDR3 is built from 15 residues. The chain uses TRBV27 and TRBJ2-1; TRBD2 agrees at 7 bases. This sample comprised peripheral blood, obtained on day 0 of MenACWY control vaccination. This sequence originates from an adult in good health. The DNA for the CDR3 is TGTGCCAGCAGTTTATCGGCTAGCGGATACAATGAGCAGTTCTTC. Its translation: CASSLSASGYNEQFF.